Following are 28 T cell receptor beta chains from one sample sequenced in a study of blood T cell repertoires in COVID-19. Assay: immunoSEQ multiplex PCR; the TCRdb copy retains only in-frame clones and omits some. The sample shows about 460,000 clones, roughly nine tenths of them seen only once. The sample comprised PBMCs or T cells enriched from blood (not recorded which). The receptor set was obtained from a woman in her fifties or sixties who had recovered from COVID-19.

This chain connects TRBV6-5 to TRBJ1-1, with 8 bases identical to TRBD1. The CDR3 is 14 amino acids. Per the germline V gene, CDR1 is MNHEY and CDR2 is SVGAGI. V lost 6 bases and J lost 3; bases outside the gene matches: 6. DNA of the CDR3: TGTGCCAGCAGCGGACAGGGTTGGGACACTGAAGCTTTCTTT. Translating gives CASSGQGWDTEAFF.

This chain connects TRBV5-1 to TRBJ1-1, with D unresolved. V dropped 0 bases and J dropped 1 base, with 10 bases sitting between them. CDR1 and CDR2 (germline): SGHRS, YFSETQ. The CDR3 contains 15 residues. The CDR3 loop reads CASSLVQAGNTEAFF. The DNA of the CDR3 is TGCGCCAGCAGCTTGGTGCAGGCCGGGAACACTGAAGCTTTCTTT.

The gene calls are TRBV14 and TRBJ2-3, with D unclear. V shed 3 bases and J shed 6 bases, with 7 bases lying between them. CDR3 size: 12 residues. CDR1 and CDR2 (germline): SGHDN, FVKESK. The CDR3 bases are TGTGCCAGCAGCCACTCCCCTGATACGCAGTATTTT. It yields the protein CASSHSPDTQYF.

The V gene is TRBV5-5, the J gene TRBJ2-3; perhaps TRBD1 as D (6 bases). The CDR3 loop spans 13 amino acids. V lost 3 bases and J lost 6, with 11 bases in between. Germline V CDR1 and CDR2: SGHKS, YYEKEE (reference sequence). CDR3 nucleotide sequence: TGTGCCAGCAGCTCGACAGGACTTGATACGCAGTATTTT. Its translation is CASSSTGLDTQYF.

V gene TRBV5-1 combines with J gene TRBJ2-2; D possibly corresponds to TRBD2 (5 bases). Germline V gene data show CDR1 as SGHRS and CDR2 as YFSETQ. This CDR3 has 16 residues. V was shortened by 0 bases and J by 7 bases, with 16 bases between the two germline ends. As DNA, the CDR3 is TGCGCCAGCAGCTTGGGAGGGTCCAGACCGATCGGGGAGCTGTTTTTT. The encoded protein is CASSLGGSRPIGELFF. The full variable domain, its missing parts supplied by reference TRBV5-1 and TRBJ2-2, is KAGVTQTPRYLIKTRGQQVTLSCSPISGHRSVSWYQQTPGQGLQFLFEYFSETQRNKGNFPGRFSGRQFSNSRSEMNVSTLELGDSALYLCASSLGGSRPIGELFFGEGSRLTVL.

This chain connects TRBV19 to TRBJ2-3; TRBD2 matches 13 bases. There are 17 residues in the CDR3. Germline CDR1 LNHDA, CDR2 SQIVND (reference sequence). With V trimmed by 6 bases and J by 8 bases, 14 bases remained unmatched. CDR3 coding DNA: TGTGCCAGTAGCCCAAGGTTACTAGCGGGGGGGCGTCTTACGCAGTATTTT. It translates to CASSPRLLAGGRLTQYF. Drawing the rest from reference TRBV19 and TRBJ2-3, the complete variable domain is DGGITQSPKYLFRKEGQNVTLSCEQNLNHDAMYWYRQDPGQGLRLIYYSQIVNDFQKGDIAEGYSVSREKKESFPLTVTSAQKNPTAFYLCASSPRLLAGGRLTQYFGPGTRLTVL.

As DNA, the CDR3 is TGTGCCAGCAGTTTTGGGACAGGGGTCCCCTACGAGCAGTACGTC. Protein sequence: CASSFGTGVPYEQYV. The chain carries TRBV28 and TRBJ2-7; 10 nucleotides align to TRBD1. CDR1 and CDR2 (germline): MDHEN, SYDVKM. V lost 3 bases and J lost 2; bases outside the gene matches: 4. The CDR3 is 15 amino acids.

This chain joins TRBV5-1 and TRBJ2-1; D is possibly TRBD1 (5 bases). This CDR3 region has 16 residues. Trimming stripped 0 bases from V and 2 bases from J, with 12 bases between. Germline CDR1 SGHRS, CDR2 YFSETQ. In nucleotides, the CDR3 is TGCGCCAGCAGCTTGGTAGCAGGGATTCCCTACAATGAGCAGTTCTTC. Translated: CASSLVAGIPYNEQFF.

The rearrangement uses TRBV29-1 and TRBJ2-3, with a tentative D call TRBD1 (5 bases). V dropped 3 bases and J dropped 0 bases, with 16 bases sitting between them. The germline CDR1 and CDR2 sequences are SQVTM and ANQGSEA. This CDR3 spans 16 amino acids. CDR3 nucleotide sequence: TGCAGCGTTGAGGGTGGCAGGGCTCACAGCACAGATACGCAGTATTTT. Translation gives CSVEGGRAHSTDTQYF.

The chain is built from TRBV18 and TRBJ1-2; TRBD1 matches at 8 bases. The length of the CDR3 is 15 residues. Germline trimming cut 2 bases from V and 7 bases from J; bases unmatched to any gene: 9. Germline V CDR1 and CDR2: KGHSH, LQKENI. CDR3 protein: CASSPAFRGRSGYTF. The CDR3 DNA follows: TGTGCCAGCTCACCAGCCTTCAGGGGGCGCTCTGGCTACACCTTC. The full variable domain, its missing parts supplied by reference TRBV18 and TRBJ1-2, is NAGVMQNPRHLVRRRGQEARLRCSPMKGHSHVYWYRQLPEEGLKFMVYLQKENIIDESGMPKERFSAEFPKEGPSILRIQQVVRGDSAAYFCASSPAFRGRSGYTFGSGTRLTVV.

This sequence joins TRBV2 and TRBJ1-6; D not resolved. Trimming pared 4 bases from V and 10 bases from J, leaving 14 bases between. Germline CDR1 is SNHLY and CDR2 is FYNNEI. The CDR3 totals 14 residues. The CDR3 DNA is TGTGCCAGCAGTGGGTACAGCTCTAAATCACCCCTCCACTTT. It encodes CASSGYSSKSPLHF.

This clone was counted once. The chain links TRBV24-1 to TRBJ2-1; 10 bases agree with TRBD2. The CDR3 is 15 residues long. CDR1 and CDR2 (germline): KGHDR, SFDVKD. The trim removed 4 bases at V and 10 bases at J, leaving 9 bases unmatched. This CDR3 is CATSESLAGVEEQFF. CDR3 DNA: TGTGCCACCAGTGAGTCCCTAGCGGGGGTAGAAGAGCAGTTCTTC.

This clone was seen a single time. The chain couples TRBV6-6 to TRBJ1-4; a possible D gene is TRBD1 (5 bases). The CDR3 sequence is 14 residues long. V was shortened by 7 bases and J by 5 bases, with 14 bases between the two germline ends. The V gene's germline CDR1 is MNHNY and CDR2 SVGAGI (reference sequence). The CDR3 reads CASKRGGDNEKLFF. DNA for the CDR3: TGTGCCAGCAAAAGGGGCGGGGACAATGAAAAACTGTTTTTT.

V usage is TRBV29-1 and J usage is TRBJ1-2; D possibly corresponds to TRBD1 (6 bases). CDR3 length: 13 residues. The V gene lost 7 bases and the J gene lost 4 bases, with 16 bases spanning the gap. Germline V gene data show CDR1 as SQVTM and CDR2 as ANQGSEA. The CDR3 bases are TGCAGCGCAAGGGACACATTCGGCTATGGCTACACCTTC. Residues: CSARDTFGYGYTF.

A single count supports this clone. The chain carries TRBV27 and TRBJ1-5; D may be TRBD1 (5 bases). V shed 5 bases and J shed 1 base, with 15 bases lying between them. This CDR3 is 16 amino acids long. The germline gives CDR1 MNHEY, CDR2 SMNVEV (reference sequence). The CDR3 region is CASSARAHRSNQPQHF. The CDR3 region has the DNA TGTGCCAGCAGTGCCCGGGCCCACAGGAGCAATCAGCCCCAGCATTTT.

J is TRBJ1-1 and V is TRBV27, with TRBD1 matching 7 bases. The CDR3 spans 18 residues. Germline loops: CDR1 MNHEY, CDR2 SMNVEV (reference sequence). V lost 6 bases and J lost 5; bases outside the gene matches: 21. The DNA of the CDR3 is TGTGCCAGCAGACTAGGGGGGCCCGAGACAGGGAGAAGGACTGAAGCTTTCTTT. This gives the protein CASRLGGPETGRRTEAFF.

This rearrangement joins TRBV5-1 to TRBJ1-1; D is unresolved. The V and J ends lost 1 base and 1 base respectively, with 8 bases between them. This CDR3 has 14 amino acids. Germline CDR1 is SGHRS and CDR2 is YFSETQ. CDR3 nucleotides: TGCGCCAGCAGCTTGACAGAGAGGAACACTGAAGCTTTCTTT. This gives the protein CASSLTERNTEAFF.

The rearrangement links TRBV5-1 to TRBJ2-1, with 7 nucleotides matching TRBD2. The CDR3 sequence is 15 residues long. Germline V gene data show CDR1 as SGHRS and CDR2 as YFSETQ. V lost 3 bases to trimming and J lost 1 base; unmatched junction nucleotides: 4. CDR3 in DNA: TGCGCCAGCAGCTGGGGCGGGGGTTCCTACAATGAGCAGTTCTTC. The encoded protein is CASSWGGGSYNEQFF.

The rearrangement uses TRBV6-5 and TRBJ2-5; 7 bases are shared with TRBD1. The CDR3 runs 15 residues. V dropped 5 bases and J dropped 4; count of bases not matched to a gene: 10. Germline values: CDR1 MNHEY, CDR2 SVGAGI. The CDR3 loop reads CASSRTGTEVETQYF. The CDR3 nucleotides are TGTGCCAGCAGTAGAACCGGGACAGAAGTAGAGACCCAGTACTTC.

The CDR3 reads CASSQDLYRQGVGYTF. DNA of the CDR3: TGTGCCAGCAGCCAAGATCTGTATAGACAGGGAGTAGGCTACACCTTC. This chain uses TRBV3-1 (or the pseudogene TRBV3-2) with TRBJ1-2; TRBD1 aligns across 7 bases. The CDR3 has 16 amino acids. CDR1 is LGHDT, CDR2 YNNKEL, per germline (reference sequence). Trimming removed 0 bases from V and 8 bases from J; junction bases left unmatched: 12.

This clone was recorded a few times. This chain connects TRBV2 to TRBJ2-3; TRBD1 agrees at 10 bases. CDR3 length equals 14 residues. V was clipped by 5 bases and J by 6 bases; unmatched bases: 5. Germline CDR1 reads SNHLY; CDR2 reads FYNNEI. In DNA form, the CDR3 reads TGTGCCAGCAGTCCGGGACAGGGGTACGATACGCAGTATTTT. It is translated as CASSPGQGYDTQYF.

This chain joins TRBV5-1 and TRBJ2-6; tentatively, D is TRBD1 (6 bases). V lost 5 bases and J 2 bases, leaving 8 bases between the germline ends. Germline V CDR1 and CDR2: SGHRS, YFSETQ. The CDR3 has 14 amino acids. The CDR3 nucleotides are TGCGCCAGCAGGACAGGAGCTGGGGCCAACGTCCTGACTTTC. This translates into CASRTGAGANVLTF.

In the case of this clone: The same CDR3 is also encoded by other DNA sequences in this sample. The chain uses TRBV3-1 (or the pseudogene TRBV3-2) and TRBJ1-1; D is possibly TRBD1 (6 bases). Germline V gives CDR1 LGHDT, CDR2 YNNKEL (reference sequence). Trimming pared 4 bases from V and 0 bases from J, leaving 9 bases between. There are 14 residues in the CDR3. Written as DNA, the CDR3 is TGTGCCAGCAGCCGGGACACTTTGAACACTGAAGCTTTCTTT. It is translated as CASSRDTLNTEAFF.

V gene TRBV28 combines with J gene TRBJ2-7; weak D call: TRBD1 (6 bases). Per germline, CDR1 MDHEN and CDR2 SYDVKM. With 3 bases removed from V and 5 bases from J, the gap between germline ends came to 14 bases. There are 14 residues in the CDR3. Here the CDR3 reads CASSFAQGLDEQYV. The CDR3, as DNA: TGTGCCAGCAGTTTTGCGCAGGGGCTCGACGAGCAGTACGTC.

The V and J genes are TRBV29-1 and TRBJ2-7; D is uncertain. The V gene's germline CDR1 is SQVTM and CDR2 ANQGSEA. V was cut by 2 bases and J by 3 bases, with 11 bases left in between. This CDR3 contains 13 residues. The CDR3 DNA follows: TGCAGCGTTGAACGACACCGCGTCTACGAGCAGTACGTC. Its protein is CSVERHRVYEQYV.

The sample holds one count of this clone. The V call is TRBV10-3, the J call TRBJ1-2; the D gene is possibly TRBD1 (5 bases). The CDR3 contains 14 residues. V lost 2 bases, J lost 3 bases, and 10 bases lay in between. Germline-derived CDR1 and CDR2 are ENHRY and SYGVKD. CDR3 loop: CAISERQGDYGYTF. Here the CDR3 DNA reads TGTGCCATCAGTGAGAGGCAGGGCGACTATGGCTACACCTTC.

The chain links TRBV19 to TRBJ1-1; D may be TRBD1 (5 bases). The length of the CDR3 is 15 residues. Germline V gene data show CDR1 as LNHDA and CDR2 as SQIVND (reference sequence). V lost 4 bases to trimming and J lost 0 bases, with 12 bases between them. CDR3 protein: CASSTKQVMNTEAFF. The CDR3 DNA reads TGTGCCAGTAGTACCAAACAGGTGATGAACACTGAAGCTTTCTTT.

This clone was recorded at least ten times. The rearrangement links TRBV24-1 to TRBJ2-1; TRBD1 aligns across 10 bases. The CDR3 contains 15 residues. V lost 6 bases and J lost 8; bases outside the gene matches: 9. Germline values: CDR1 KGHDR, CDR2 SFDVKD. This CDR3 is CATSPGQGIQDEQFF. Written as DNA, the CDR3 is TGTGCCACCAGTCCGGGACAGGGGATACAGGATGAGCAGTTCTTC.